This T cell receptor beta chain emerged from a study of T cell repertoires in cytomegalovirus infection. TCRdb analysed the reads with MiXCR anew, one entry per CDR3 protein. The sample consists of 490,000 or so distinct CDR3 sequences, over 9% of them appearing once. Study-wide results and caveats: CMV-specific TCR beta clonotypes restricted by HLA-C were the ones dominating the ex vivo response.

V lost 0 bases and J 7 bases, leaving 11 bases between the germline ends. CDR1 is SGHKS, CDR2 YYEKEE, per germline (reference sequence). The CDR3 consists of 14 residues. In regard to this clonotype: The antigen remains undetermined.

The sequencing input was PBMCs. The sequence came from a human donor in good health (CMV status not recorded). Some clones in this sample may be carry-over from other donors' samples. The rearrangement joins TRBV5-5 to TRBJ1-5; D unclear. CDR3 nucleotides: TGTGCCAGCAGCTTGGAGAGGGCCGGGCAGCCCCAGCATTTT. Translating it yields CASSLERAGQPQHF.